Shown below are 14 T cell receptor beta chains from a single sample sequenced in a study of blood T cell repertoires in COVID-19. Assay: immunoSEQ multiplex PCR; the TCRdb copy retains only in-frame clones and omits some. This table has roughly 380,000 clones, 89% appearing once. What was sequenced was peripheral blood. The receptors shown here come from a woman aged 55-69 years with COVID-19, enrolled during active disease.

This clone was seen just once. The V gene is TRBV6-5, the J gene TRBJ1-1, with D unresolved. V was pared by 4 bases and J by 6 bases, with 12 bases between. The CDR3 spans 13 residues. Per the germline V gene, CDR1 is MNHEY and CDR2 is SVGAGI. CDR3 sequence (DNA): TGTGCCAGCAGTTTTATCAGGTCTGCTGAAGCTTTCTTT. The encoded protein is CASSFIRSAEAFF.

The count of this clone is one. The chain couples TRBV12-3 or TRBV12-4 to TRBJ2-7; 8 nucleotides match TRBD1. The V and J ends lost 7 bases and 3 bases, in that order; junction bases with no gene match: 5. The CDR3 contains 13 residues. The CDR3 DNA follows: TGTGCCAGCAAGGCAGGGGGCCGCTACGAGCAGTACTTC. Translated, it gives CASKAGGRYEQYF.

This CDR3 reads CASSLQSEGAYEQYF. CDR3 DNA: TGCGCCAGCAGCTTGCAGTCAGAAGGGGCCTACGAGCAGTACTTC. The chain recombines TRBV5-1 with TRBJ2-7; possible D gene TRBD1, 5 bases. The CDR3 is made up of 15 amino acids. CDR1 is SGHRS, CDR2 YFSETQ, per germline. The ends were cut back, 1 base at V and 2 bases at J, with 13 bases in the middle.

The V call is TRBV7-9, the J call TRBJ2-1; TRBD2 might be the D (5 bases). Germline lookup yields CDR1 SEHNR and CDR2 FQNEAQ (reference sequence). The V gene lost 5 bases and the J gene lost 0 bases, with 14 bases spanning the gap. This CDR3 has 16 residues. CDR3 DNA: TGTGCCAGCAGCCCCAGGACGGGAAGCTCCTACAATGAGCAGTTCTTC. It yields the protein CASSPRTGSSYNEQFF.

This chain uses TRBV18 with TRBJ1-5; unclear D gene. In germline, CDR1 is KGHSH, CDR2 LQKENI. The CDR3 consists of 13 residues. V shed 3 bases and J shed 7 bases, with 10 bases lying between them. The DNA of the CDR3 is TGTGCCAGCTCACCGAGGCCAGACCAGCCCCAGCATTTT. It specifies CASSPRPDQPQHF.

This sequence joins TRBV5-6 and TRBJ2-1; TRBD2 agrees at 11 bases. Trimming removed 5 bases from V and 7 bases from J; junction bases left unmatched: 8. The V gene's germline CDR1 is SGHDT and CDR2 YYEEEE. The CDR3 runs to 15 residues. CDR3 region: CASSPDLAGGNEQFF. CDR3 sequence (DNA): TGTGCCAGCAGTCCTGACTTAGCGGGGGGGAATGAGCAGTTCTTC.

The rearrangement uses TRBV6-5 and TRBJ1-2; D is perhaps TRBD1 (5 bases). V shed 2 bases and J shed 4 bases, with 11 bases lying between them. The CDR3 loop spans 14 amino acids. CDR1 and CDR2 from the germline V gene are MNHEY and SVGAGI. The CDR3 region is CASSYDGHLYGYTF. DNA for the CDR3: TGTGCCAGCAGTTACGACGGACACCTCTATGGCTACACCTTC.

The chain combines TRBV19 with TRBJ1-1; a possible D gene is TRBD1 (6 bases). CDR3 length: 12 residues. Germline-derived CDR1 and CDR2 are LNHDA and SQIVND (reference sequence). Trimming cost V 3 bases and J 6 bases, with 8 bases left between them. The CDR3 region is CASSIRTAEAFF. CDR3 sequence (DNA): TGTGCCAGTAGTATCAGGACAGCTGAAGCTTTCTTT.

V is TRBV5-1 and J is TRBJ1-1; 8 bases align to TRBD1. The CDR3 extends over 16 amino acids. V was pared by 3 bases and J by 4 bases, with 11 bases of the junction left unmatched. Germline V gives CDR1 SGHRS, CDR2 YFSETQ. The DNA of the CDR3 is TGCGCCAGCAGCTCGAGGACAGGGCCGTACGGCACTGAAGCTTTCTTT. It yields the protein CASSSRTGPYGTEAFF.

The chain combines TRBV19 with TRBJ1-2, with 8 bases fitting TRBD1. J lost 8 bases, V lost 4 bases, and 9 bases had no gene match. This CDR3 has 14 amino acids. CDR1 and CDR2 from the germline V gene are LNHDA and SQIVND (reference sequence). The CDR3 DNA follows: TGTGCCAGTAGTACCCCCGGGACAGGAGGCGGCTACACCTTC. This sequence encodes CASSTPGTGGGYTF. Complete variable domain (other parts from reference TRBV19 and TRBJ1-2): DGGITQSPKYLFRKEGQNVTLSCEQNLNHDAMYWYRQDPGQGLRLIYYSQIVNDFQKGDIAEGYSVSREKKESFPLTVTSAQKNPTAFYLCASSTPGTGGGYTFGSGTRLTVV.

This chain joins TRBV19 and TRBJ1-4; D ambiguous. The CDR3 extends over 15 amino acids. V was cut by 1 base and J by 3 bases, with 9 bases left in between. CDR1 is LNHDA and CDR2 is SQIVND in the germline V gene (reference sequence). The CDR3 bases are TGTGCCAGTAGTATAGGGAGGACCCCTAATGAAAAACTGTTTTTT. It encodes CASSIGRTPNEKLFF. The whole variable domain, filled in from reference TRBV19 and TRBJ1-4, reads DGGITQSPKYLFRKEGQNVTLSCEQNLNHDAMYWYRQDPGQGLRLIYYSQIVNDFQKGDIAEGYSVSREKKESFPLTVTSAQKNPTAFYLCASSIGRTPNEKLFFGSGTQLSVL.

The CDR3 spells CASKQGQGATEAFF. DNA of the CDR3: TGTGCCAGCAAACAGGGACAGGGGGCCACTGAAGCTTTCTTT. V and J are TRBV19 and TRBJ1-1, with 12 bases fitting TRBD1. The J segment lost 4 bases and the V segment lost 9 bases, leaving 6 bases of the junction unmatched. This CDR3 spans 14 amino acids. From germline, CDR1 is LNHDA and CDR2 SQIVND (reference sequence).

This chain uses TRBV13 with TRBJ1-4; D not resolved. The ends were cut back, 2 bases at V and 6 bases at J, with 7 bases in the middle. Germline V gene data show CDR1 as PRHDT and CDR2 as FYEKMQ (reference sequence). This CDR3 has 13 residues. This CDR3 is CASSLFLDEKLFF. CDR3 nucleotides: TGTGCCAGCAGCTTATTTTTAGATGAAAAACTGTTTTTT.

The chain combines TRBV13 with TRBJ1-2; 10 nucleotides line up with TRBD1. The CDR3 has 14 residues. Per germline, CDR1 PRHDT and CDR2 FYEKMQ (reference sequence). Trimming took 3 bases from V and 4 from J; bases not matched to a gene: 2. CDR3 loop: CASSFRTGGYGYTF. The CDR3 nucleotides read TGTGCCAGCAGCTTCCGGACAGGGGGCTATGGCTACACCTTC.